The T cell receptor beta chain under discussion was sequenced for a study of blood T cell repertoires in COVID-19. Source study methods: Nucleated cell counts were estimated from reference gene primer amplification. The protocol was immunoSEQ multiplex PCR, while the TCRdb copy is restricted to in-frame clones and leaves out a portion. That table furnishes V, J and clone size, whereas the DNA furnished D and trimming. This table has roughly 50,000 clones, more than 80% appearing once. Germline CDR1 reads SGHAT; CDR2 reads FQNNGV. This CDR3 region has 14 residues. V lost 2 bases, J lost 6 bases, and 2 bases stayed unmatched.

The clonotype was recovered from a human donor in a cohort sampled during active COVID-19. The chain recombines TRBV11-2 with TRBJ1-1; TRBD1 agrees at 11 bases. Sequencing was performed on peripheral blood. The CDR3 loop reads CASSLKGQGAEAFF. The CDR3 coding sequence is TGTGCCAGCAGCTTAAAGGGACAGGGGGCTGAAGCTTTCTTT.